This T cell receptor beta chain originates from a study of patients and donors after allogeneic stem cell transplantation. In TCRdb, the RT-PCR reads were re-called with MiXCR into one record per CDR3 protein. This repertoire shows roughly 940,000 distinct CDR3 sequences, about a sixth found once; its top ten account for 6%. Specimen: blood, either unsorted or a sorted T cell fraction (not recorded which). This TCR was recovered from a human donor who was either an allogeneic HSCT recipient or a stem cell or donor lymphocyte infusion donor (not recorded which). It is not recorded whose cells these are; they may come from a transplant donor.

CDR3 loop: CAINWGARDPDASEQYF. The DNA of the CDR3 is TGTGCCATCAACTGGGGGGCCCGGGACCCTGACGCATCCGAGCAGTACTTC. V and J are TRBV10-3 and TRBJ2-7, with D possibly being TRBD1 or TRBD2 (6 bases each). The CDR3 runs to 17 residues. Germline values: CDR1 ENHRY, CDR2 SYGVKD. The V gene lost 7 bases and the J gene lost 6 bases, with 28 bases spanning the gap.